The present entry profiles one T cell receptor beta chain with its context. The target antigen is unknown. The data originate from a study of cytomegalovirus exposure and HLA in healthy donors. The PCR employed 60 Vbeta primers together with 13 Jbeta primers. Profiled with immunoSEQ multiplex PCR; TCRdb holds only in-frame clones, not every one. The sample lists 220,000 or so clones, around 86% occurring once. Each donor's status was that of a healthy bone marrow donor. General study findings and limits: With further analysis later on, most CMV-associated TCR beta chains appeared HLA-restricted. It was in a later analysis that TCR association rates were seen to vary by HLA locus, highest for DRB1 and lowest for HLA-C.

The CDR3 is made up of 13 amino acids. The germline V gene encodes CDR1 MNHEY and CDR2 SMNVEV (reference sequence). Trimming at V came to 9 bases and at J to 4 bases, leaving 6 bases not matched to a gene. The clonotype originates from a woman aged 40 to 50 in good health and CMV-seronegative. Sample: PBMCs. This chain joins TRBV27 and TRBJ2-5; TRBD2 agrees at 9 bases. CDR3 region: CASRLAGRETQYF. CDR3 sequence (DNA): TGTGCCAGTCGCCTAGCGGGACGAGAGACCCAGTACTTC.